A selection of T cell receptor beta chains follows, all from one sample in a study of cytomegalovirus exposure and HLA in healthy donors. Generated by immunoSEQ multiplex PCR, the TCRdb table keeps only in-frame clones and is missing some. This sample has about 350,000 clones, with around 87% found just once. The sample comprised PBMCs. The receptor set was obtained from a woman in her 30s in good health and CMV-seropositive. Both conserved end residues are part of each CDR3.

TRBJ2-7 TRBV28 CASRRQSTTYEQYF
TRBJ2-7 TRBV5-1 CASSLLTGQGEQYF
TRBJ2-7 TRBV27 CASSLSGNSYEQYF
TRBJ2-5 TRBV2 CASSDPLGTSGSGETQYF
TRBJ2-7 TRBV6-6 CASSYIPGQGYEQYF
TRBJ1-4 TRBV6-5 CASSPTGTNEKLFF
TRBJ2-5 TRBV25-1 CASRGNQETQYF
TRBJ2-5 TRBV28 CASSLMGQQETQYF
TRBJ2-7 TRBV27 CASSLNSGLSYEQYF
TRBJ1-4 TRBV30 CAWDRLTNEKLFF
TRBJ2-1 TRBV27 CATRRWQQGNEQFF
TRBJ1-5 TRBV6-1 CASSDRQFLSNQPQHF
TRBJ1-2 TRBV30 CASTAGGYTF
TRBJ2-7 TRBV6-6 CASSSLMGENYEQYF
TRBJ2-3 TRBV7-9 CASSLEHSRADTQYF
TRBJ1-5 TRBV19 CASSMYGNSNQPQHF
TRBJ2-7 TRBV29-1 CSVGPGPTENYEQYF
TRBJ2-1 TRBV2 CASRGNEQFF